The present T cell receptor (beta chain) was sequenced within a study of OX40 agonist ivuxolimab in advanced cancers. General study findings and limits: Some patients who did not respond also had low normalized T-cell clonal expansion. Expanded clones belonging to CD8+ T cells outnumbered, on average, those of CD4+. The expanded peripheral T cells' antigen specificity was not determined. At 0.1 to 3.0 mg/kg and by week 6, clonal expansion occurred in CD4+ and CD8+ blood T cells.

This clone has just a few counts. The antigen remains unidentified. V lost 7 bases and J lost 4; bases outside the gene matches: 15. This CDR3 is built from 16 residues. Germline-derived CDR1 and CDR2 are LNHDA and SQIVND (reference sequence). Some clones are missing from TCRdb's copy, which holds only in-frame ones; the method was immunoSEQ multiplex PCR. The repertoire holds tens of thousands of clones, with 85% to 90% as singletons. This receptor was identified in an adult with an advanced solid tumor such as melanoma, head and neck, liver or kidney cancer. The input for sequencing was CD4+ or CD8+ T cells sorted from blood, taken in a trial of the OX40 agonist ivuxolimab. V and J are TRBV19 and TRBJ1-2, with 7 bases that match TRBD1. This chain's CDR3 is CASTSSGTVRSYGYTF. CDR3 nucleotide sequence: TGTGCCAGTACTTCATCCGGGACAGTGAGATCCTATGGCTACACCTTC.